The entry below describes one T cell receptor beta chain. These data originate in a study of preoperative IRX-2 immunotherapy in early breast cancer. The CDR3 consists of 14 residues. Germline V gene sequence: CDR1 MGHDK, CDR2 SYGVNS. V trimming: 6 bases; J trimming: 10 bases; junction bases outside the gene matches: 7. The treatment denotes: preoperative locoregional IRX-2 cytokine immunotherapy. Samples came from a phase Ib trial of preoperative locoregional IRX-2 cytokine immunotherapy. Repertoires were generated with immunoSEQ multiplex PCR, while TCRdb's copy carries only in-frame clones and drops some. The sample has about 62,000 clones; approximately 95% are singletons.

The material was obtained from a patient treated with IRX-2 immunotherapy. V is TRBV25-1 and J is TRBJ1-6; TRBD1 matches 9 bases. The sequence came from a human donor with breast cancer. The CDR3 loop is CASSDRGFYSPLHF. CDR3 coding DNA: TGTGCCAGCAGCGACAGGGGGTTCTACTCACCCCTCCACTTT. The full variable domain, its missing parts supplied by reference TRBV25-1 and TRBJ1-6, is EADIYQTPRYLVIGTGKKITLECSQTMGHDKMYWYQQDPGMELHLIHYSYGVNSTEKGDLSSESTVSRIRTEHFPLTLESARPSHTSQYLCASSDRGFYSPLHFGNGTRLTVT.